A selection of T cell receptor beta chains follows, all from one sample in a study of metastatic and nonmetastatic thyroid tumors. Via MiXCR, TCRdb re-called the PCR reads. The data contain about 16,000 clones, approximately 24% of them singletons. Sequencing used tumor tissue. The receptors were sampled from a male donor with papillary thyroid cancer or a benign thyroid nodule (not recorded which). Some clones in this sample may be carry-over from other donors' samples. Both conserved end residues are part of each CDR3. The D gene is left open where the match is weak. Clone size is stated in some rows and not others, as once, few, many or a class when expanded.

clone_size	j_call	v_call	d_call	cdr3_nt	cdr3_aa
.	TRBJ2-7	TRBV6-5	TRBD2	TGTGCCAGCAGTTACTCGACGGGGGGGGTCACGTACTTC	CASSYSTGGVTYF
.	TRBJ1-1	TRBV5-1	.	TGCGCCAGCAGGCACGGGGATAAGGTCACTGAAGCTTTCTTT	CASRHGDKVTEAFF
many	TRBJ1-6	TRBV29-1	TRBD1	TGCAGCACAAGGACAGGGACGCGTGATTCACCCCTCCACTTT	CSTRTGTRDSPLHF
many	TRBJ2-7	TRBV19	.	TGTGCCAGTAGTCGGGACGGCTCCTACGAGCAGTACTTC	CASSRDGSYEQYF
.	TRBJ1-5	TRBV2	.	TGTGCTGGGGCTACAGATCTCAATCAGCCCCAGCATTTT	CAGATDLNQPQHF
many	TRBJ1-1	TRBV29-1	TRBD1	TGCAGCGTCGAAGACTGGACAGGGGTAGGGTCCTTCGACACTGAAGCTTTCTTT	CSVEDWTGVGSFDTEAFF
many	TRBJ1-1	TRBV15	.	TGTGCCACCAGCAGGGACAGCCAAAGGATCACTGAAGCTTTCTTT	CATSRDSQRITEAFF
few	TRBJ1-5	TRBV20-1	TRBD1	TGCAGTGCTAGTCGGTTGGGACAGAGCAATCAGCCCCAGCATTTT	CSASRLGQSNQPQHF
many	TRBJ2-5	TRBV7-2	.	TGTGCCAGCAGCTTAAGGCCCCACGGGGAGACCCAGTACTTC	CASSLRPHGETQYF
.	TRBJ1-3	TRBV11-2	TRBD1	TGTGCCAGCAGCTTAGACCCAGGGACAGGGATGTTTTCTGGAAACACCATATATTTT	CASSLDPGTGMFSGNTIYF
many	TRBJ1-1	TRBV19	.	TGTGCCAGTAGTATTCAACCGGACAGTACTGAAGCTTTCTTT	CASSIQPDSTEAFF
medium-sized	TRBJ2-7	TRBV12-3/TRBV12-4	TRBD1	TGTGCCAGCAGTACCGGGACAGGGAATATCTACGAGCAGTACTTC	CASSTGTGNIYEQYF
.	TRBJ2-5	TRBV12-3/TRBV12-4	.	TGTGCCAGCAGGTCCGGATACCAGTACTTC	CASRSGYQYF
many	TRBJ1-5	TRBV6-1	.	TGTGCCAGCAGTGACCATCAGCCCCAGCATTTT	CASSDHQPQHF
medium-sized	TRBJ2-2	TRBV2	TRBD2	TGTGCCAGCAAGGGGAGGGTTAACACCGGGGAGCTGTTTTTT	CASKGRVNTGELFF
many	TRBJ2-1	TRBV20-1	TRBD2	TGCAGTGCTAGAACTAGCGGGAGGAGATACAATGAGCAGTTCTTC	CSARTSGRRYNEQFF
medium-sized	TRBJ2-2	TRBV7-2	.	TGTGCCAGCAGCTTACCTTTATGGGACACCGGGGAGCTGTTTTTT	CASSLPLWDTGELFF
few	TRBJ2-7	TRBV7-9	.	TGTGCCAGCGGGCAGGAGTCCTACGAGCAGTACTTC	CASGQESYEQYF
many	TRBJ1-6	TRBV28	.	TGTGCCAGCAGCCCCCTGCTTCATATTTCACCCCTCCACTTT	CASSPLLHISPLHF
.	TRBJ2-1	TRBV6-1	.	TGTGCCAGCAGAAACCTCGGTGGGAAAGTGGAGCAGTTCTTC	CASRNLGGKVEQFF
.	TRBJ2-7	TRBV3-1	.	TGTGCCAGCACCTCCGGGACTCCCCGACACGAGCAGTACTTC	CASTSGTPRHEQYF
.	TRBJ1-4	TRBV25-1	TRBD1	TGCGCCAGCATTGACTGGGACAGGGGGTCTAATGAAAAACTGTTTTTT	CASIDWDRGSNEKLFF
.	TRBJ2-7	TRBV14	.	TGTGCCAGCAGCGAAGATGCGGGACACTCCTACGAGCAGTACTTC	CASSEDAGHSYEQYF
.	TRBJ2-1	TRBV6-1	.	TGTGCCAGCAGTGAAGGACCCTTACCATTCTTC	CASSEGPLPFF
.	TRBJ2-7	TRBV20-1	TRBD2	TGCAGTGCTAGAGCCCTACTCACTAGCGGGAGAACCTACGAGCAGTACTTC	CSARALLTSGRTYEQYF
.	TRBJ2-1	TRBV6-1	TRBD1	TGTTCCAGCAGAGGGACAGGATCCAATGAGCAGTTCTTC	CSSRGTGSNEQFF
many	TRBJ2-1	TRBV5-1	TRBD2	TGCGCCAGCAGCACGGGACTAGCGAGCAATGAGCAGTTCTTC	CASSTGLASNEQFF
.	TRBJ2-1	TRBV6-2/TRBV6-3	.	TGTGCCAGCATCTGGGGATCGTACGATGAGCAGTTCTTC	CASIWGSYDEQFF
many	TRBJ2-5	TRBV4-2	TRBD2	TGTGCCAGCAGCCAAGTCCCCGAACTAGCGGGAGTAGAGACCCAGTACTTC	CASSQVPELAGVETQYF
many	TRBJ1-1	TRBV28	.	TGTGCCAGCACGACGGCAGGGGTAAACACTGAAGCTTTCTTT	CASTTAGVNTEAFF
few	TRBJ1-1	TRBV6-1	.	TGTGCCAGCAGCCAGGCAGGGAACACTGAAGCTTTCTTT	CASSQAGNTEAFF
many	TRBJ1-2	TRBV7-3	TRBD1	TGTGCCAGCAGCTTAATCGGACAGGACTATGGCTACACCTTC	CASSLIGQDYGYTF
medium-sized	TRBJ2-2	TRBV2	.	TGTGCCAGCGTGGAGGGGGCTGTCACCGGGGAGCTGTTTTTT	CASVEGAVTGELFF
.	TRBJ1-2	TRBV5-1	.	TGCGCCAGCAGCCCGACAGGAGTAAACTATGGCTACACCTTC	CASSPTGVNYGYTF
many	TRBJ2-2	TRBV30	TRBD1	TGTGCCGGGACAGGGAGGACCGGGGAGCTGTTTTTT	CAGTGRTGELFF
many	TRBJ2-5	TRBV18	.	TGTGCCAGCTCACCACGGGCAGGAGGGGAGACCCAGTACTTC	CASSPRAGGETQYF
.	TRBJ2-3	TRBV20-1	TRBD2	TGCAGTGCTAGGAAGTTGGCGGGAGGGACCTCTAGCACAGATACGCAGTATTTT	CSARKLAGGTSSTDTQYF
few	TRBJ1-1	TRBV20-1	.	TGCAGTACTAGCATGGGGAAAATGAACACTGAAGCTTCCTTT	CSTSMGKMNTEASF
few	TRBJ2-7	TRBV28	TRBD1	TGTGCCAGCAAAAGGACAGGGACCTACGAGCAGTACTTC	CASKRTGTYEQYF
many	TRBJ2-2	TRBV19	TRBD2	TGTGCCAGCAGGACTAGCGGGAACACCGGGGAGCTGTTTTTT	CASRTSGNTGELFF
many	TRBJ2-2	TRBV12-3/TRBV12-4	.	TGTGCCAGCAGTTTACTGCAGGCCGGGGAGCTGTTTTTT	CASSLLQAGELFF
medium-sized	TRBJ1-1	TRBV10-1	.	TGCGCCAGCAAAAGACAGGTCGATGATGAAGCTTTCTTT	CASKRQVDDEAFF
medium-sized	TRBJ2-1	TRBV6-2/TRBV6-3	.	TGTGCCAGCAGCTGGGGATCGTACAATGAGCAGTTCTTC	CASSWGSYNEQFF
.	TRBJ2-2	TRBV6-1	.	TGTGCCAGCAGCGGGACGAACACCGGGGAGCTGTTTTTC	CASSGTNTGELFF
.	TRBJ1-2	TRBV4-1	TRBD1	TGCGCCAGCAGCCAGAGGGACAGCTATGGCTACACCTTC	CASSQRDSYGYTF
medium-sized	TRBJ2-1	TRBV20-1	TRBD2	TGCAGTGCTAGGACCGTAGCGGGGATCTACAATGAGCAGTTCTTC	CSARTVAGIYNEQFF